This passage covers 8 T cell receptor beta chains from one sample sequenced in a study of early T cells in non-severe SARS-CoV-2 infection. TCRdb used MiXCR to reprocess the 5' RACE reads, holding one entry per CDR3 protein. In the table there are roughly 20,000 distinct CDR3 sequences, approximately 6.1% of which are singletons. The sample consisted of whole blood. These receptors all come from an adult who was a healthcare worker with PCR-confirmed SARS-CoV-2 infection or an uninfected control (not recorded which).

Judged by abundance, this clonotype is medium-sized (0.01 to 0.1%). The genes are TRBV5-4 and TRBJ2-3; 7 positions match TRBD2. Losses at the gene ends were 0 bases for V and 2 bases for J; bases not matched to a gene: 6. CDR3 length: 16 residues. CDR1 is SGHNT and CDR2 is YYREEE in the germline V gene (reference sequence). The CDR3 is CASSLGGGSPTDTQYF. In DNA, the CDR3 is TGTGCCAGCAGCTTGGGGGGCGGGAGTCCCACAGATACGCAGTATTTT. The variable domain in full, with the rest retrieved from reference TRBV5-4 and TRBJ2-3, is ETGVTQSPTHLIKTRGQQVTLRCSSQSGHNTVSWYQQALGQGPQFIFQYYREEENGRGNFPPRFSGLQFPNYSSELNVNALELDDSALYLCASSLGGGSPTDTQYFGPGTRLTVL.

This clonotype was observed at least ten times. This CDR3 fails to terminate in the conserved phenylalanine or tryptophan, so it likely reflects a read error. The CDR3 DNA reads TGCGCCAGCAGCGTGGGGACTAGCGGGAGGTCCAGCACAGATACGCAGTATCTT. The encoded protein is CASSVGTSGRSSTDTQYL. The chain is built from TRBV5-1 and TRBJ2-3, with 15 bases that match TRBD2. Germline CDR1 and CDR2: SGHRS and YFSETQ. The CDR3 is made up of 18 amino acids. The V gene end was trimmed by 4 bases and the J gene end by 0 bases; junction bases not matched to a gene: 6.

This clonotype was seen ten or more times. The chain uses TRBV12-3 or TRBV12-4 and TRBJ2-1, with 10 nucleotides matching TRBD2. This CDR3 is built from 17 residues. The ends lost 6 bases at V and 6 bases at J; junction bases unmatched: 14. CDR3 nucleotides: TGTGCCAGCAGCTACCGCGGAGGGACTAGCGCCCGCAATGAGCAGTTCTTC. Protein: CASSYRGGTSARNEQFF.

There are many counts of this clonotype. The chain links TRBV28 to TRBJ2-7, with 7 positions matching TRBD2. CDR1 MDHEN and CDR2 SYDVKM come from the germline V gene. This CDR3 has 10 amino acids. The CDR3 nucleotides read TGTGCTTCGGGGGGAAACGAGCAGTACTTC. Translated, it gives CASGGNEQYF.

This CDR3 is CASSHSGSVYNEQFF. DNA for the CDR3: TGTGCCAGCAGCCATAGCGGGAGTGTGTACAATGAGCAGTTCTTC. V is TRBV7-9 and J is TRBJ2-1, with 9 bases identical to TRBD2. Germline assignment: CDR1 SEHNR and CDR2 FQNEAQ (reference sequence). This CDR3 spans 15 amino acids. Losses at the gene ends were 5 bases for V and 4 bases for J; bases not matched to a gene: 6.

This clonotype was counted at least ten times. J is TRBJ1-1 and V is TRBV5-5; no definite D call. The length of the CDR3 is 12 residues. Trimming removed 2 bases at V and 11 bases at J, with 13 bases between. CDR1 and CDR2 from the germline V gene are SGHKS and YYEKEE (reference sequence). The CDR3 DNA reads as TGTGCCAGCAGCTTAGTTTGGGAGAAGGCTTTCTTT. This translates into CASSLVWEKAFF.

This clonotype has a count of ten or more. The rearrangement links TRBV5-1 to TRBJ1-6; D is uncertain. Germline lookup yields CDR1 SGHRS and CDR2 YFSETQ. This CDR3 region has 15 residues. V lost 0 bases to trimming and J lost 10 bases, with 14 bases between them. The CDR3 DNA reads TGCGCCAGCAGCTTGGGTGAGGGCTGGGGATCACCCCTCCACTTT. Its protein is CASSLGEGWGSPLHF.

This clonotype was counted ten times or more. The chain recombines TRBV20-1 with TRBJ2-3; D unclear. The length of the CDR3 is 13 residues. Looked up from germline, CDR1 is DFQATT and CDR2 is SNEGSKA (reference sequence). With 0 bases removed from V and 5 bases from J, the gap between germline ends came to 9 bases. CDR3 coding DNA: TGCAGTGCTAGAGAGTCCTCGGGAGATACGCAGTATTTT. It yields the protein CSARESSGDTQYF.